This TCR beta chain appears in the sequencing data of a study of CD8 T cells in Susac syndrome. cDNA came from approximately 0.5 to 1 ug RNA primed by random hexamers. Across 54 Vbeta and 13 Jbeta, immunoSEQ multiplex PCR amplified TCR beta CDR3. TCRdb ran MiXCR on the immunoSEQ multiplex PCR reads and lists one entry per CDR3 protein. This sample yields roughly 150,000 distinct CDR3 sequences, of which approximately 94% are seen a single time; roughly 0.19% belongs to the top ten. This CDR3 spans 13 amino acids. V lost 5 bases and J lost 8, with 13 bases in between. Per germline, CDR1 MNHEY and CDR2 SVGAGI.

This chain uses TRBV6-5 with TRBJ2-1; D unclear. This clonotype was obtained from a human donor with multiple sclerosis. The specimen sequenced was CD8+ T cells from PBMCs. The CDR3 bases are TGTGCCAGCAGTCCGACCCTCGGCCATGAGCAGTTCTTC. This gives the protein CASSPTLGHEQFF.